What follows are 13 T cell receptor beta chains derived from one specimen sequenced in a study of T cell responses to AZD1222 COVID-19 vaccine. Only in-frame clones appear in the TCRdb table, and some are missing; sequencing was by immunoSEQ multiplex PCR. The table lists around 74,000 clones, 92% of them singletons. The input for sequencing was peripheral blood, taken on day 0 of MenACWY control vaccination. The receptors stem from an adult in good health.

This clone was counted once. The rearrangement joins TRBV7-2 to TRBJ2-5; D may be TRBD2 (6 bases). Germline assignment: CDR1 SGHTA and CDR2 FQGNSA. The CDR3 is 15 residues long. V shed 5 bases and J shed 2 bases, with 15 bases lying between them. The CDR3 DNA reads as TGTGCCAGCAGCACTAATTCGGGACTTCAAGAGACCCAGTACTTC. It yields the protein CASSTNSGLQETQYF.

V and J are TRBV3-1 (or the pseudogene TRBV3-2) and TRBJ2-3; D ambiguous. This CDR3 has 12 residues. Germline CDR1 is LGHDT and CDR2 is YNNKEL (reference sequence). The V end lost 5 bases, the J end lost 0 bases, and 3 bases lay between the germline ends. The CDR3 nucleotides are TGTGCCAGCAGCTCCAGCACAGATACGCAGTATTTT. Its translation: CASSSSTDTQYF.

This sequence joins TRBV13 and TRBJ2-7, with D perhaps TRBD1 or TRBD2 (5 bases each). Trimming pared 5 bases from V and 5 bases from J, leaving 16 bases between. The CDR3 is 14 amino acids. Germline V gene lookup returns CDR1 PRHDT and CDR2 FYEKMQ (reference sequence). The CDR3 loop reads CASSTGRVQDEQYF. The CDR3 DNA sequence: TGTGCCAGCAGCACGGGACGGGTCCAGGACGAGCAGTACTTC.

The gene calls are TRBV2 and TRBJ1-4; 7 nucleotides align to TRBD1. The CDR3 sequence is 13 residues long. The J segment lost 7 bases and the V segment lost 6 bases, leaving 5 bases of the junction unmatched. Germline V gene data show CDR1 as SNHLY and CDR2 as FYNNEI. CDR3 DNA sequence: TGTGCCAGCAGGGGGACAGTGGGTGAAAAACTGTTTTTT. As protein: CASRGTVGEKLFF.

The CDR3 spells CASSIYDRGGYEQYF. The CDR3 coding sequence is TGTGCCAGTAGTATCTACGACAGGGGTGGCTACGAGCAGTACTTC. The V call is TRBV19, the J call TRBJ2-7; TRBD1 matches at 8 bases. The germline V gene has CDR1 LNHDA and CDR2 SQIVND (reference sequence). The J segment lost 3 bases and the V segment lost 3 bases, leaving 7 bases of the junction unmatched. The CDR3 consists of 15 residues.

The chain recombines TRBV7-9 with TRBJ1-2; D call uncertain. CDR3 length: 14 amino acids. V lost 5 bases and J 4 bases, leaving 14 bases between the germline ends. Germline V gives CDR1 SEHNR, CDR2 FQNEAQ (reference sequence). CDR3 protein: CASSHDPGGYGYTF. The DNA for the CDR3 is TGTGCCAGCAGCCACGACCCGGGCGGCTATGGCTACACCTTC.

The J gene is TRBJ2-5, the V gene TRBV15; D is undetermined. The CDR3 totals 13 residues. The V end was cut by 2 bases, the J end by 7 bases, with 11 bases between. CDR1 is LNHNV, CDR2 YYDKDF, per germline (reference sequence). The CDR3 loop is CATSRPSFGTQYF. CDR3 nucleotide sequence: TGTGCCACCAGCAGACCCTCGTTTGGGACCCAGTACTTC.

The rearrangement links TRBV6-6 to TRBJ2-2; TRBD1 might be the D (5 bases). The CDR3 loop spans 14 amino acids. V was shortened by 4 bases and J by 6 bases, with 12 bases between the two germline ends. CDR1 and CDR2 from the germline V gene are MNHNY and SVGAGI (reference sequence). The DNA for the CDR3 is TGTGCCAGCAGTTCGACAGTTATGTCCGGGGAGCTGTTTTTT. This sequence encodes CASSSTVMSGELFF.

The chain couples TRBV19 to TRBJ2-2; TRBD1 agrees at 9 bases. The germline V gene has CDR1 LNHDA and CDR2 SQIVND (reference sequence). CDR3 length: 16 amino acids. V shed 5 bases and J 7 bases; nucleotides not matched to a gene: 11. The CDR3 sequence: CASSAQTGGSVGELFF. The DNA of the CDR3 is TGTGCCAGTAGTGCCCAGACAGGGGGTAGCGTCGGGGAGCTGTTTTTT.

The V call is TRBV10-2, the J call TRBJ2-1; TRBD2 might be the D (7 bases). The CDR3 runs 13 residues. V gave up 8 bases and J gave up 7 bases, with 15 bases separating them. The germline CDR1 and CDR2 sequences are WSHSY and SAAADI. This CDR3 reads CASGGAGMNEQFF. CDR3 nucleotides: TGCGCCAGCGGGGGGGCCGGTATGAATGAGCAGTTCTTC.

This rearrangement joins TRBV7-2 to TRBJ1-2, with D hard to call. The V gene's germline CDR1 is SGHTA and CDR2 FQGNSA. V gave up 6 bases and J gave up 5 bases, with 10 bases separating them. The CDR3 runs to 12 residues. The CDR3 nucleotides are TGTGCCAGCAGTGGAACGGCTTATGGCTACACCTTC. Translating gives CASSGTAYGYTF. Supplemented by reference TRBV7-2 and TRBJ1-2, the full variable domain reads GAGVSQSPSNKVTEKGKDVELRCDPISGHTALYWYRQSLGQGLEFLIYFQGNSAPDKSGLPSDRFSAERTGGSVSTLTIQRTQQEDSAVYLCASSGTAYGYTFGSGTRLTVV.

The V gene is TRBV6-5, the J gene TRBJ2-5, with D possibly being TRBD2 (5 bases). Per the germline V gene, CDR1 is MNHEY and CDR2 is SVGAGI. The CDR3 has 15 amino acids. Trimming took off 2 bases at V and 4 bases at J, with 14 bases between the two ends. In DNA, the CDR3 is TGTGCCAGCAGTTACCCTAAGGAGGCCACAGAGACCCAGTACTTC. It encodes CASSYPKEATETQYF.

The chain carries TRBV28 and TRBJ1-2; perhaps TRBD1 as D (5 bases). Looked up from germline, CDR1 is MDHEN and CDR2 is SYDVKM. The V and J ends lost 6 bases and 2 bases respectively, with 19 bases between them. This CDR3 spans 16 amino acids. The CDR3 DNA reads as TGTGCCAGCAGAGTAACCGGGGCAGAATCCAACTATGGCTACACCTTC. Translating it yields CASRVTGAESNYGYTF.